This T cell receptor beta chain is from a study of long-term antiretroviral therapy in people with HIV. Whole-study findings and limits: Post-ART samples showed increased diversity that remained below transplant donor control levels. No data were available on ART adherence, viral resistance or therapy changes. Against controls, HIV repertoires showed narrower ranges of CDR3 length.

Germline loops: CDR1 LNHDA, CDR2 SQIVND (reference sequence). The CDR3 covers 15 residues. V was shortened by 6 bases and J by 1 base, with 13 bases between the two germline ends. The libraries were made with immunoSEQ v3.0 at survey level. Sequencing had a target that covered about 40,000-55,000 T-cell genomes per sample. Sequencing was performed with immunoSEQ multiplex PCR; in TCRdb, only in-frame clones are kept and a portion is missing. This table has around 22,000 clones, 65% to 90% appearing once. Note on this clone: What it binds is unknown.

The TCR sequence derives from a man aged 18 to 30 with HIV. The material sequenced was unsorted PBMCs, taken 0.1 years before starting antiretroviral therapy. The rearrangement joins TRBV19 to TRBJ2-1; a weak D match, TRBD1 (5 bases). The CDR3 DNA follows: TGTGCCAGTAGATCTGACAGTCTTTCCTACAATGAGCAGTTCTTC. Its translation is CASRSDSLSYNEQFF.